The text below deals with one T cell receptor beta chain. In the source study's methods: How many nucleated cells were present was estimated from reference gene primer amplification. Profiling relied on immunoSEQ multiplex PCR, and the TCRdb table lists in-frame clones only, not all of them. For V, J and clone size, that table is used; D and trimming come from the DNA. The table includes about 120,000 clones, over 60% detected once. The CDR3 loop spans 16 amino acids. Germline CDR1 SGHTA, CDR2 FQGNSA. Trimming took 1 base from V and 5 from J; bases not matched to a gene: 7. The sample originates from a study of blood T cell repertoires in COVID-19. Study-wide context: The samples span acute and convalescent COVID-19 from the United States, Italy and Spain. From T cells, B-cell-depleted T cells, or PBMCs came the material, which was cDNA or gDNA.

The receptor was isolated from a man aged 40-49 years with active or convalescent COVID-19. This rearrangement joins TRBV7-2 to TRBJ2-5, with 10 bases aligning to TRBD2. The sample consisted of peripheral blood. CDR3 protein: CASSLGVAGGVETQYF. CDR3 in DNA: TGTGCCAGCAGCTTAGGGGTAGCGGGGGGCGTGGAGACCCAGTACTTC.